This entry lists 14 T cell receptor beta chains sequenced from one sample in a study of blood T cell repertoires in COVID-19. Some clones are missing from TCRdb's copy, which holds only in-frame ones; the method was immunoSEQ multiplex PCR. The table includes 300,000 to 400,000 clones, about 88% detected once. The sequenced sample was peripheral blood. The origin of the receptors is a woman in her 70s with COVID-19, enrolled during active disease.

The chain recombines TRBV4-3 with TRBJ2-1, with 9 bases fitting TRBD2. The CDR3 spans 15 residues. The germline CDR1 and CDR2 sequences are LGHNA and YSLEER. Germline trimming cut 0 bases from V and 5 bases from J; bases unmatched to any gene: 2. CDR3 DNA sequence: TGCGCCAGCAGCCAAGAACCTAGCGGGAACAATGAGCAGTTCTTC. Its translation is CASSQEPSGNNEQFF.

This clone was observed once. This sequence joins TRBV7-2 and TRBJ1-2; TRBD1 aligns across 9 bases. Germline V lookup: CDR1 SGHTA, CDR2 FQGNSA. This CDR3 has 15 residues. The V gene end was trimmed by 5 bases and the J gene end by 0 bases; junction bases not matched to a gene: 4. CDR3 protein: CASSPTGGTNYGYTF. The CDR3 DNA reads as TGTGCCAGCAGCCCGACAGGGGGGACTAACTATGGCTACACCTTC.

This chain connects TRBV29-1 to TRBJ1-2, with D possibly matching TRBD1 (5 bases). Trimming stripped 6 bases from V and 5 bases from J, with 16 bases between. Germline CDR1 and CDR2: SQVTM and ANQGSEA. The CDR3 covers 13 residues. The CDR3 region has the DNA TGCAGCGTCGGCGGGACGGCTGGTTATGGCTACACCTTC. Translation gives CSVGGTAGYGYTF.

A note on this clone: The identical CDR3 is also encoded by other nucleotide sequences in the sample. CDR3 protein: CASSSSYEQYF. Here the CDR3 DNA reads TGTGCCAGCAGTTCGTCCTACGAGCAGTACTTC. The chain joins TRBV27 to TRBJ2-7, with D hard to call. The CDR3 loop spans 11 amino acids. Deletions cut 4 bases from V and 1 base from J, with 2 bases between. Germline lookup yields CDR1 MNHEY and CDR2 SMNVEV (reference sequence).

The CDR3: CASSWTGGQPQHF. The CDR3 nucleotides read TGTGCCAGCAGTTGGACAGGGGGTCAGCCCCAGCATTTT. The V gene is TRBV27, the J gene TRBJ1-5; 10 positions match TRBD1. The CDR3 runs to 13 residues. With V trimmed by 4 bases and J by 6 bases, 0 bases remained unmatched. Germline V gene data show CDR1 as MNHEY and CDR2 as SMNVEV (reference sequence).

This rearrangement joins TRBV5-4 to TRBJ1-2, with D maybe TRBD1 (6 bases). CDR3 length equals 14 residues. The germline CDR1 and CDR2 sequences are SGHNT and YYREEE (reference sequence). V lost 3 bases and J 5 bases, leaving 14 bases between the germline ends. The chain's CDR3 is CASSSGAVGYGYTF. In nucleotides, the CDR3 is TGTGCCAGCAGCTCAGGGGCTGTGGGTTATGGCTACACCTTC.

The chain recombines TRBV4-2 with TRBJ1-3; D not certain. In germline, CDR1 is LGHNA, CDR2 YNFKEQ. The CDR3 consists of 16 residues. The ends were cut back, 4 bases at V and 0 bases at J, with 13 bases in the middle. The CDR3 loop reads CASSRSGEISGNTIYF. In DNA form, the CDR3 reads TGTGCCAGCAGCCGAAGCGGAGAGATCTCTGGAAACACCATATATTTT.

This chain joins TRBV19 and TRBJ1-2, with TRBD1 matching 11 bases. Germline lookup yields CDR1 LNHDA and CDR2 SQIVND (reference sequence). This CDR3 has 14 amino acids. Trimming cost V 5 bases and J 4 bases; bases outside gene matches: 3. The CDR3 nucleotides read TGTGCCAGTAGTGGACAGGGGGCCATCTATGGCTACACCTTC. The encoded protein is CASSGQGAIYGYTF. Based on the CDR3 plus reference TRBV19 and TRBJ1-2, the full variable domain is DGGITQSPKYLFRKEGQNVTLSCEQNLNHDAMYWYRQDPGQGLRLIYYSQIVNDFQKGDIAEGYSVSREKKESFPLTVTSAQKNPTAFYLCASSGQGAIYGYTFGSGTRLTVV.

The gene calls are TRBV12-3 or TRBV12-4 and TRBJ2-1; D call uncertain. The CDR3 has 11 amino acids. Trimming shortened V by 7 bases and J by 6 bases, and 7 bases separated the two germline ends. CDR3 in DNA: TGTGCCAGCACCCCCAGCAATGAGCAGTTCTTC. This codes for CASTPSNEQFF.

This clone was detected only a few times. The CDR3 nucleotides read TGTGCCAGCAGTACCTCCCGGGTTGAAGCTTTCTTT. Translated, it gives CASSTSRVEAFF. The chain employs TRBV6-5 and TRBJ1-1, with D unresolved. Germline V gene sequence: CDR1 MNHEY, CDR2 SVGAGI. This CDR3 has 12 amino acids. Trimming took 5 bases from V and 7 from J, leaving 11 bases between them.

The J gene is TRBJ1-5, the V gene TRBV3-1 (or the pseudogene TRBV3-2); 7 nucleotides agree with TRBD1. The CDR3 length is 14 residues. CDR1 is LGHDT and CDR2 is YNNKEL in the germline V gene (reference sequence). With V trimmed by 0 bases and J by 7 bases, 3 bases remained unmatched. CDR3 loop: CASSQDRGQQPQHF. For the CDR3, the DNA is TGTGCCAGCAGCCAAGATAGGGGGCAACAGCCCCAGCATTTT.

The DNA for the CDR3 is TGTGCCAGCAGCTCCACAGAGAACACCGGGGAGCTGTTTTTT. It encodes CASSSTENTGELFF. V gene TRBV7-9 combines with J gene TRBJ2-2; D not resolved. V was trimmed by 4 bases and J by 1 base, leaving 7 bases between them. Germline V gene sequence: CDR1 SEHNR, CDR2 FQNEAQ (reference sequence). CDR3 length: 14 amino acids.

The chain links TRBV6-6 to TRBJ1-2, with a tentative D call TRBD1 (6 bases). The germline V gene has CDR1 MNHNY and CDR2 SVGAGI (reference sequence). The CDR3 runs to 17 residues. V was clipped by 5 bases and J by 1 base, with 20 bases between them. DNA of the CDR3: TGTGCCAGCAGTCCATCCCCGGGGACACTCTTTAACTATGGCTACACCTTC. Translated, it gives CASSPSPGTLFNYGYTF.

This clone was observed a few times. The V call is TRBV13, the J call TRBJ2-3; D possibly corresponds to TRBD2 (6 bases). Germline V CDR1 and CDR2: PRHDT, FYEKMQ (reference sequence). V dropped 5 bases and J dropped 5 bases, with 14 bases sitting between them. This CDR3 comprises 14 residues. This CDR3 is CASSERNSGDTQYF. CDR3 nucleotide sequence: TGTGCCAGCAGCGAACGCAATAGCGGAGATACGCAGTATTTT.